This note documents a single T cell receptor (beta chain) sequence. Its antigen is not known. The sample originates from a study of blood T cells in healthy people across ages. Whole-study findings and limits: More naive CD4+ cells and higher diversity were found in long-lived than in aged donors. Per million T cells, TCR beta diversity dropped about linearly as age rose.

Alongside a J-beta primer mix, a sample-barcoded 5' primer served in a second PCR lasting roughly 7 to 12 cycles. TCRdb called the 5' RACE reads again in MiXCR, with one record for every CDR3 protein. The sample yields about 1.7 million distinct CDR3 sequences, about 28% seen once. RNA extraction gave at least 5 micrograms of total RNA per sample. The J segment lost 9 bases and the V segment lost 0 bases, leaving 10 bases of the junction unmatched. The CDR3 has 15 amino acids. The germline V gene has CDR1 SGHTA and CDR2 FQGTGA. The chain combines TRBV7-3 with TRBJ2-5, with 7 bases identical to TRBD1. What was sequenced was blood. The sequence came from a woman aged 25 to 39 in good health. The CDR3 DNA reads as TGTGCCAGCAGCTTAACTGGGACAGCGAGGGAGCCCCAGTACTTC. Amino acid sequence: CASSLTGTAREPQYF.